These 10 T cell receptor beta chains were sequenced from one sample in a study of CD8 T cells in ankylosing spondylitis. TCRdb re-called the 5' RACE reads through MiXCR, storing one row per CDR3 protein. The table includes under 300,000 distinct CDR3 sequences, 8% to 9.5% detected once. The sequenced sample was blood, either unsorted or a sorted T cell fraction (not recorded which). All receptors derive from a male donor with ankylosing spondylitis or in good health (not recorded which).

The chain is built from TRBV19 and TRBJ2-3; 11 bases match TRBD2. Trimming took 6 bases from V and 3 from J; bases not matched to a gene: 14. The CDR3 covers 18 residues. CDR1 and CDR2 from the germline V gene are LNHDA and SQIVND (reference sequence). The CDR3 DNA sequence: TGTGCCAGTAGCCGAACGGGACTAGCGGACGGACCGACAGATACGCAGTATTTT. Its protein is CASSRTGLADGPTDTQYF.

The sample holds many counts of this clonotype. This CDR3 is CASSLEGGRADTQYF. As DNA, the CDR3 is TGCGCCAGCAGCTTGGAAGGCGGGAGGGCAGATACGCAGTATTTT. The chain is built from TRBV5-1 and TRBJ2-3; 9 bases line up with TRBD2. V dropped 0 bases and J dropped 4; count of bases not matched to a gene: 3. This CDR3 spans 15 amino acids. The germline CDR1 and CDR2 sequences are SGHRS and YFSETQ.

This clonotype was seen a handful of times. The chain joins TRBV7-2 to TRBJ2-2; D unclear. This CDR3 is 13 amino acids long. Germline V CDR1 and CDR2: SGHTA, FQGNSA. The V and J ends lost 2 bases and 7 bases respectively, with 8 bases between them. CDR3 nucleotide sequence: TGTGCCAGCAGCTTACAGTCTGGCGGGGAGCTGTTTTTT. It codes for CASSLQSGGELFF.

This clonotype was observed many times. The chain recombines TRBV5-1 with TRBJ1-2; no firm D call. CDR1 SGHRS and CDR2 YFSETQ come from the germline V gene. Trimming removed 0 bases from V and 3 bases from J, with 9 bases in between. CDR3 length: 14 amino acids. The CDR3 coding sequence is TGCGCCAGCAGCTTGGGGGCGGATTACTATGGCTACACCTTC. This translates into CASSLGADYYGYTF.

This clonotype was observed at least ten times. The CDR3 loop reads CASSWGQGAATEAFF. The CDR3 DNA is TGTGCCAGCAGCTGGGGACAGGGGGCGGCCACTGAAGCTTTCTTT. This sequence joins TRBV7-3 and TRBJ1-1; TRBD1 agrees at 12 bases. V gave up 4 bases and J gave up 4 bases; unmatched junction bases: 4. The CDR3 is 15 amino acids. Germline CDR1 reads SGHTA; CDR2 reads FQGTGA.

This clonotype was seen many times. The gene calls are TRBV7-9 and TRBJ2-7; weak D call: TRBD2 (5 bases). Looked up from germline, CDR1 is SEHNR and CDR2 is FQNEAQ (reference sequence). V shed 4 bases and J shed 1 base, with 14 bases lying between them. The CDR3 runs to 15 residues. Written as DNA, the CDR3 is TGTGCCAGCAGCTCCAGGACTTCTGTATCCTACGAGCAGTACTTC. It translates to CASSSRTSVSYEQYF.

This clonotype was counted many times. The chain carries TRBV20-1 and TRBJ2-2; the D is unclear. V gave up 6 bases and J gave up 0 bases, with 11 bases separating them. Germline V gene sequence: CDR1 DFQATT, CDR2 SNEGSKA (reference sequence). The CDR3 has 14 residues. The CDR3 nucleotides are TGCAGTGCGCCCACCGTCCCGAACACCGGGGAGCTGTTTTTT. Its protein product is CSAPTVPNTGELFF.

This clonotype was seen repeatedly, ten times or more. The genes are TRBV20-1 and TRBJ2-3; 9 bases line up with TRBD1. The germline V gene encodes CDR1 DFQATT and CDR2 SNEGSKA (reference sequence). J was trimmed by 4 bases and V by 2 bases; bases with no gene match: 10. The CDR3 length is 16 residues. In DNA, the CDR3 is TGCAGTGCTAGATCCACCGGGACAGGGAACCCAGATACGCAGTATTTT. Amino acids: CSARSTGTGNPDTQYF.

This clonotype appeared many times. The V call is TRBV20-1, the J call TRBJ2-3; perhaps TRBD1 as D (6 bases). Germline V gives CDR1 DFQATT, CDR2 SNEGSKA (reference sequence). This CDR3 is 13 amino acids long. DNA for the CDR3: TGCATCCCATGGGGGCTTTTCACAGATACGCAGTATTTT. Translated: CIPWGLFTDTQYF.

In its sample, this clonotype was seen many times. The V gene is TRBV7-9, the J gene TRBJ1-1; 8 nucleotides match TRBD1. The J segment lost 6 bases and the V segment lost 3 bases, leaving 6 bases of the junction unmatched. CDR1 and CDR2 (germline): SEHNR, FQNEAQ (reference sequence). The CDR3 consists of 14 residues. This CDR3 reads CASSLTGEEAEAFF. CDR3 in DNA: TGTGCCAGCAGCTTGACAGGGGAGGAGGCTGAAGCTTTCTTT.